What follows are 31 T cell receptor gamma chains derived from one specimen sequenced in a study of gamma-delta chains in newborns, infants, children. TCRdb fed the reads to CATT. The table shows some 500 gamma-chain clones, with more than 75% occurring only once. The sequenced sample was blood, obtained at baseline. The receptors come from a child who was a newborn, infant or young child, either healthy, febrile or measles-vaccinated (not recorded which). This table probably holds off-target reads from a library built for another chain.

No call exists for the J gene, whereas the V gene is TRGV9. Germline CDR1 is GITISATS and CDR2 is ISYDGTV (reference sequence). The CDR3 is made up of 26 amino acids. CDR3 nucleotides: TGTGCCTGTGACACCCCTGGGGGATACAGGCCCTGGGACACCCGACAGATGTTTTTCGGAACTAGCATCAAACTCTTC. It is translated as CACDTPGGYRPWDTRQMFFGTSIKLF.

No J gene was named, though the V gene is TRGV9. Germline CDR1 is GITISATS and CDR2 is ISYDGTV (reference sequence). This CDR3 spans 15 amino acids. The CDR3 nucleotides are TGTGCCTGTGACAGGTTGGGGGTTTTGACAGCACAACTCTTCTTT. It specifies CACDRLGVLTAQLFF.

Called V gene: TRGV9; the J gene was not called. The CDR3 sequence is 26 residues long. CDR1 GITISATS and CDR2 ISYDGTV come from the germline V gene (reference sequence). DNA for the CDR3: TGTGCCTGTGACACCTTCGGGTATACTACCTCCTGGGACACCCGACAGATGTTTTTCGGAACTAGCATCAAACTCTTC. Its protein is CACDTFGYTTSWDTRQMFFGTSIKLF.

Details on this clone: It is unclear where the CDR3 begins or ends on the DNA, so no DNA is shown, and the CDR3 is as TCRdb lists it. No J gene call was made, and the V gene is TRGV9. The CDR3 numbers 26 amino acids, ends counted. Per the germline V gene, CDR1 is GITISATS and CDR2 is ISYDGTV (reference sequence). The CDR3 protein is CACDTGGIRPSWDTRQMFFGTGIKLF.

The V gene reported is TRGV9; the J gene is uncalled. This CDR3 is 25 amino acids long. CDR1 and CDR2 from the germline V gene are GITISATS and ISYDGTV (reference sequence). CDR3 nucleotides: TGTGCCTGTGACACCGGGGATACTTTTGCCTGGGACACCCGACAGATGTTTTTCGGAACTAGCATCAAACTCTTC. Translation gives CACDTGDTFAWDTRQMFFGTSIKLF.

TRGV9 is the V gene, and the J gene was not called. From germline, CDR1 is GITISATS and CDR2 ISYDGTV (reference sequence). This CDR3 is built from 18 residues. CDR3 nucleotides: TGTGCCTTTCGGTACTGGGGGATACCCGGGGCTTTGACAGCACAACTCTTCTTT. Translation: CAFRYWGIPGALTAQLFF.

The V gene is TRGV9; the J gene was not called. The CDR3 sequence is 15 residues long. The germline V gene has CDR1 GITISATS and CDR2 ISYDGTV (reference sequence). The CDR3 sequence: CACDTWGDEAAQLFF. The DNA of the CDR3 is TGTGCCTGTGACACCTGGGGGGACGAAGCAGCACAACTCTTCTTT.

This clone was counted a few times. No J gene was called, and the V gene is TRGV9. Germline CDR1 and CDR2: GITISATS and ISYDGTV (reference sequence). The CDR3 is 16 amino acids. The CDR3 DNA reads TGTGCCTGTGACACGCTGGGGGATACGCGGGGCGCACAACTCTTCTTT. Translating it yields CACDTLGDTRGAQLFF.

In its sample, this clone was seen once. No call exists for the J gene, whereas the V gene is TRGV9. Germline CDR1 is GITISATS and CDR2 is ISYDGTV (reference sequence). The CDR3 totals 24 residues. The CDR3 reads CACDYWGSSWDTRQMFFGTSIKLF. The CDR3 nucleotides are TGTGCCTGTGACTACTGGGGGAGCTCCTGGGACACCCGACAGATGTTTTTCGGAACTAGCATCAAACTCTTC.

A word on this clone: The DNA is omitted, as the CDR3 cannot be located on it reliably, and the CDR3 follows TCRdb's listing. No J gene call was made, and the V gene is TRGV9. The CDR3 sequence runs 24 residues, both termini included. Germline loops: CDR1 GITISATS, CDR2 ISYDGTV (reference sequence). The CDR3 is CACDALRSSWDTRQMFFGTGIKLF.

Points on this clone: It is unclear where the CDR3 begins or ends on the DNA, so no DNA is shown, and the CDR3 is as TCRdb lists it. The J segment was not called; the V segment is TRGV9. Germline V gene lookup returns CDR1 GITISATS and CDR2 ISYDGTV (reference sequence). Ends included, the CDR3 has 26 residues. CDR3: CACDTTGGRSSWDTRQMFFGTGIKLF.

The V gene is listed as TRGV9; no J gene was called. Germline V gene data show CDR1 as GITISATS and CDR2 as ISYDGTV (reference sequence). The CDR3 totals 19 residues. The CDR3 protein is CACDPTLGDTRRATAQLFF. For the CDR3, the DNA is TGTGCCTGTGACCCCACTCTGGGGGATACGCGCAGGGCGACAGCACAACTCTTCTTT.

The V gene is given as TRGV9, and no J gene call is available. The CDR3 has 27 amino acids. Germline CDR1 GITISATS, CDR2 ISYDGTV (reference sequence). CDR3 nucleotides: TGTGCCTGTGACGCCTGGGGGATGCAGTATTACTCCTGGGACACCCGACAGATGTTTTTCGGAACTAGCATCAAACTCTTC. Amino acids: CACDAWGMQYYSWDTRQMFFGTSIKLF.

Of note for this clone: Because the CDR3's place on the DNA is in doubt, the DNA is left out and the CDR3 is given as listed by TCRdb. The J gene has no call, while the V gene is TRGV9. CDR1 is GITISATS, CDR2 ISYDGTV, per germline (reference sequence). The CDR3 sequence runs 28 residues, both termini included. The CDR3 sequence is CALPTLGTGGRSSWDTRQMFFGTGIKLF.

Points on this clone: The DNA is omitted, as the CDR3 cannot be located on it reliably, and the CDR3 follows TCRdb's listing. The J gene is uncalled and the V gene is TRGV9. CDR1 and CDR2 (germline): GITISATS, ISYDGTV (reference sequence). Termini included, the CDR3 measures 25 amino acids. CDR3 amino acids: CACDALGSSSWDTRQMFFGTGIKLF.

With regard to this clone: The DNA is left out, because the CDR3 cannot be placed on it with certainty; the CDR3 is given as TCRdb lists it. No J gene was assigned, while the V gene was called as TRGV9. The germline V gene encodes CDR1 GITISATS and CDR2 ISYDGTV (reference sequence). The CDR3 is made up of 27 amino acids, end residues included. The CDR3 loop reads CACDTGWGIESSWDTRQMFFGTGIKLF.

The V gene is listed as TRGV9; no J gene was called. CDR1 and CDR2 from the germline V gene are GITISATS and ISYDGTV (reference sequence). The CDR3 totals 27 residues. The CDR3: CACDTVVGDTSSWDTRQMFFGTSIKLF. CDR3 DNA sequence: TGTGCCTGTGACACCGTAGTGGGGGATACGAGCTCCTGGGACACCCGACAGATGTTTTTCGGAACTAGCATCAAACTCTTC.

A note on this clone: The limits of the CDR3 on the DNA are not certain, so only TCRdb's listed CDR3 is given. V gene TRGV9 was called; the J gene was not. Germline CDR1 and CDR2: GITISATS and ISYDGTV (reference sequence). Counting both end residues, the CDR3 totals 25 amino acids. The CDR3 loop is CACDTVGIRSWDTRQMFFGTGIKLF.

DNA of the CDR3: TGTGCCTGTGACAGTACTGGGGGATACGAGTCCTGGGACACCCGACAGATGTTTTTCGGAACTAGCATCAAACTCTTC. As protein: CACDSTGGYESWDTRQMFFGTSIKLF. The J gene was not called, though the V gene is TRGV9. There are 26 residues in the CDR3. Per germline, CDR1 GITISATS and CDR2 ISYDGTV (reference sequence).

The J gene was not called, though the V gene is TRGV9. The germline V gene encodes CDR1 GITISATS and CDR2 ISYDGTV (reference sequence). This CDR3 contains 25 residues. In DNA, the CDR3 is TGTGCCTGTGACACCGTACTGGGGGATTCCTGGGACACCCGACAGATGTTTTTCGGAACTAGCATCAAACTCTTC. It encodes CACDTVLGDSWDTRQMFFGTSIKLF.

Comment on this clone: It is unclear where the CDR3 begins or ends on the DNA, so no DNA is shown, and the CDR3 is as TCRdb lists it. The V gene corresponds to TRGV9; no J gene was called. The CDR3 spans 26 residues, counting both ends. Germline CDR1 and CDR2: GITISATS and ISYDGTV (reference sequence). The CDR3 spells CACDILGDTSSWDTRQMFFGTGIKLF.

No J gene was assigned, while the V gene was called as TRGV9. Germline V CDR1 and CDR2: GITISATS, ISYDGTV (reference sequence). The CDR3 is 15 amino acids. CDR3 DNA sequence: TGTGCCTGTGACACACTGGGGGATATGCCAGCACAACTCTTCTTT. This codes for CACDTLGDMPAQLFF.

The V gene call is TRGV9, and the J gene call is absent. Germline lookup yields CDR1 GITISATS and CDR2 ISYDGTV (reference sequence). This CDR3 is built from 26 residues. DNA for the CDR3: TGTGCCTGTGACACCGGCGGGTTCCTGAGCTCCTGGGACACCCGACAGATGTTTTTCGGAACTAGCATCAAACTCTTC. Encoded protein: CACDTGGFLSSWDTRQMFFGTSIKLF.

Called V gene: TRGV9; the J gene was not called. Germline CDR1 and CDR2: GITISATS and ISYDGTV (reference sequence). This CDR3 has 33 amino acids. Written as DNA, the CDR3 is TGTGCCTGTGACGCGTCACGTTGGGGCTCCTCGGTGGGGGATACGCAGAGCTCCTGGGACACCCGACAGATGTTTTTCGGAACTAGCATCAAACTCTTC. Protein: CACDASRWGSSVGDTQSSWDTRQMFFGTSIKLF.

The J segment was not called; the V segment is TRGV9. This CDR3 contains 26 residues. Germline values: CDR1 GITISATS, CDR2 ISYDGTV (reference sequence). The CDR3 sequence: CACDAILGDLSWDTRQMFFGTGVKLF. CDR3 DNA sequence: TGTGCCTGTGACGCAATACTGGGGGACCTCTCCTGGGACACCCGACAGATGTTTTTCGGAACTGGCGTCAAACTCTTC.

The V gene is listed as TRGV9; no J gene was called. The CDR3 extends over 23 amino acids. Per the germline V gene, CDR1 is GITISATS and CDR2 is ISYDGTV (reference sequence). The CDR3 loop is CACDPANSWDTRQMFFGTSIKLF. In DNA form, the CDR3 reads TGTGCCTGTGATCCGGCCAACTCCTGGGACACCCGACAGATGTTTTTCGGAACTAGCATCAAACTCTTC.

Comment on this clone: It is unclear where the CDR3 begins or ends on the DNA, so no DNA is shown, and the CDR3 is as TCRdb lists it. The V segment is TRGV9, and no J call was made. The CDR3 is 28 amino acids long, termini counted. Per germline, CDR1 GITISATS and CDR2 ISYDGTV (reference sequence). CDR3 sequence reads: CACDTGATLGDSSWDTRQMFFGTGIKLF.

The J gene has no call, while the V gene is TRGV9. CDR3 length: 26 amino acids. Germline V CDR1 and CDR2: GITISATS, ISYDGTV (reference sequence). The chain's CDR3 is CACDTAGDPSSWDTRQMFFGTSIKLF. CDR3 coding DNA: TGTGCCTGTGACACCGCTGGGGACCCTAGCTCCTGGGACACCCGACAGATGTTTTTCGGAACTAGCATCAAACTCTTC.

The CDR3 region has the DNA TGTGCCTGTGACGCTCTTGGGGGCCCTTTCTCTTTGACAGCACAACTCTTCTTT. Protein sequence: CACDALGGPFSLTAQLFF. No J gene was called, and the V gene is TRGV9. The CDR3 is 18 amino acids. CDR1 and CDR2 (germline): GITISATS, ISYDGTV (reference sequence).

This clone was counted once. The CDR3 protein is CACDGPLYWGTSSWDTRQMFFGTSIKLF. The CDR3 DNA reads TGTGCCTGTGACGGTCCGCTGTACTGGGGGACAAGCTCCTGGGACACCCGACAGATGTTTTTCGGAACTAGCATCAAACTCTTC. The J segment was not called; the V segment is TRGV9. CDR1 and CDR2 (germline): GITISATS, ISYDGTV (reference sequence). There are 28 residues in the CDR3.

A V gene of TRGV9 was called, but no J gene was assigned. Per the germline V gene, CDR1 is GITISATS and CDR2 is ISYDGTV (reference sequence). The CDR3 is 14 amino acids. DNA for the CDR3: TGTGCCTGTGACACTATACTGGGGACAGCACAACTCTTCTTT. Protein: CACDTILGTAQLFF.